This T cell receptor beta chain was recovered during a study of T cell changes during pregnancy in multiple sclerosis. The method was immunoSEQ multiplex PCR; TCRdb's version includes in-frame clones alone and lacks a portion of them. Found here are tens of thousands of clones, approximately 92% of them singletons; the top ten hold around 2%. V was clipped by 6 bases and J by 1 base; unmatched bases: 8. This CDR3 has 15 amino acids. From germline, CDR1 is SGHTA and CDR2 FQGNSA. Sample: peripheral blood, taken in the third trimester of pregnancy. The origin of this receptor is a female donor in good health, enrolled as a control in a pregnancy study. The chain recombines TRBV7-2 with TRBJ1-1, with 7 positions matching TRBD1. In nucleotides, the CDR3 is TGTGCCAGCAGACTTAACAGGGGCGGGAACACTGAAGCTTTCTTT. Translating gives CASRLNRGGNTEAFF.